This T cell receptor beta chain was sequenced for a study of T cell repertoires in urothelial bladder cancer. As for the study in general: Resected lesion stages: three cT0, three cTa, three cT1, three cT2+. Study-wide results and caveats: A single clone reached around 2% in benign versus up to about 17% in carcinoma.

With regard to this clone: The antigen is not known.

This CDR3 contains 17 residues. With V trimmed by 7 bases and J by 1 base, 12 bases remained unmatched. Repertoires were generated with immunoSEQ multiplex PCR, while TCRdb's copy carries only in-frame clones and drops some. The table has roughly 11,000 clones, approximately 70% seen once; the top ten hold less than 9%. The sequence came from a human donor with a benign inflammatory bladder lesion. The sequenced sample consisted of tumor-infiltrating cells from bladder cancer. J is TRBJ1-5 and V is TRBV5-3, with 9 nucleotides matching TRBD1. TRBV5-3 carries the ORF label, with uncertain function. CDR3 sequence (DNA): TGTGCCAGAGTCCGGACAGGGGCACCTATAAGCAATCAGCCCCAGCATTTT. Protein sequence: CARVRTGAPISNQPQHF.